Included here is one TCR beta chain sequence, with context. Repertoires were generated with immunoSEQ multiplex PCR, while TCRdb's copy carries only in-frame clones and drops some. The table has some 66,000 clones, roughly 87% seen once. The data originate from a study of OX40 agonist ivuxolimab in advanced cancers. V lost 4 bases to trimming and J lost 0 bases, with 11 bases between them. This CDR3 comprises 15 residues. Germline V gene sequence: CDR1 MNHEY, CDR2 SVGAGI. Sequenced here: CD4+ or CD8+ T cells sorted from blood, sampled in a trial of the OX40 agonist ivuxolimab. The chain recombines TRBV6-5 with TRBJ2-3; no clear D. This sequence was found in an adult with an advanced solid tumor such as melanoma, head and neck, liver or kidney cancer. The CDR3 is CASSSPSSSTDTQYF. For the CDR3, the DNA is TGTGCCAGCAGTTCCCCCAGCTCTAGCACAGATACGCAGTATTTT.